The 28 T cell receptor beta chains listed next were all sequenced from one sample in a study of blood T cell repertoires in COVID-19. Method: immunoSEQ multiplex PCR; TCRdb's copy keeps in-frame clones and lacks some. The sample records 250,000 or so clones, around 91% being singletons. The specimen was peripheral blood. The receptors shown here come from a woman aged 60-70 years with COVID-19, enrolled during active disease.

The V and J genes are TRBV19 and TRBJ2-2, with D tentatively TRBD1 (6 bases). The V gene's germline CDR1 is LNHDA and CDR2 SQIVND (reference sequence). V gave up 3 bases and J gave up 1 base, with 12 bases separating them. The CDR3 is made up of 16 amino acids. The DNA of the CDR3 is TGTGCCAGTAGTATCCTTAGGGGGATGAACACCGGGGAGCTGTTTTTT. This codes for CASSILRGMNTGELFF.

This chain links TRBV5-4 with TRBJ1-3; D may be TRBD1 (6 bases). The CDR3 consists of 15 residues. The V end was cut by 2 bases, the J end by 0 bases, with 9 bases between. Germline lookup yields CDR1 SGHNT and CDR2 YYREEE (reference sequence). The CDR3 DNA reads TGTGCCAGCAGCTTAAAGGGGGACTCTGGAAACACCATATATTTT. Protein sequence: CASSLKGDSGNTIYF.

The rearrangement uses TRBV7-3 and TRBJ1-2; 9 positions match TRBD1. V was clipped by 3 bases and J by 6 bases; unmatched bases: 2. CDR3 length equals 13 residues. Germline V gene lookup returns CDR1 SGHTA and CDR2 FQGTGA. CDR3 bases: TGTGCCAGCAGCTTCGGACAGGGGAATGGCTACACCTTC. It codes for CASSFGQGNGYTF.

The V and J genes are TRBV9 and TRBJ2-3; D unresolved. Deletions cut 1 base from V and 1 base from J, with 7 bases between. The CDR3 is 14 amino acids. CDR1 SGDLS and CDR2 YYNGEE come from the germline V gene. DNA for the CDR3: TGTGCCAGCAGCGTATCCCCTGGCACAGATACGCAGTATTTT. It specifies CASSVSPGTDTQYF.

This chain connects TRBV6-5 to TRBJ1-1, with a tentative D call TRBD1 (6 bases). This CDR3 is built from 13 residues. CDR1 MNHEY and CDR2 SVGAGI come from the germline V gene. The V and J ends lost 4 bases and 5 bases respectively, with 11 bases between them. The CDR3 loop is CASSLYRATEAFF. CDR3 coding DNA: TGTGCCAGCAGTTTATACAGGGCGACTGAAGCTTTCTTT.

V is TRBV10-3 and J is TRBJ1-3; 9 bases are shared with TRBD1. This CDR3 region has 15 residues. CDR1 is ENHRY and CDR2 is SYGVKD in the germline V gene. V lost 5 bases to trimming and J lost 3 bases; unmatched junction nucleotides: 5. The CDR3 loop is CAISITGGFGNTIYF. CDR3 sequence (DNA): TGTGCCATCAGTATAACAGGGGGCTTTGGAAACACCATATATTTT.

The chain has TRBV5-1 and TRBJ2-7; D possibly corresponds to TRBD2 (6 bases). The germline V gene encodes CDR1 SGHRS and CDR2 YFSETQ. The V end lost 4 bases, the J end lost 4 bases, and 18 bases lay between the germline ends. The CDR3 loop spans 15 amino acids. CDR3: CASSPDYISVYEQYF. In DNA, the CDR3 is TGCGCCAGCAGCCCGGACTACATATCGGTTTACGAGCAGTACTTC.

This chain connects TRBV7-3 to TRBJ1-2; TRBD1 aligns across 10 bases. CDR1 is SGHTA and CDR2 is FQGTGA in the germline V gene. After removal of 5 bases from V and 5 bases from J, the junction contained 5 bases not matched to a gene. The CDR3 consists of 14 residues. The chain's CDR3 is CASSPKDRGYGYTF. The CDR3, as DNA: TGTGCCAGCAGCCCCAAGGACAGGGGGTATGGCTACACCTTC.

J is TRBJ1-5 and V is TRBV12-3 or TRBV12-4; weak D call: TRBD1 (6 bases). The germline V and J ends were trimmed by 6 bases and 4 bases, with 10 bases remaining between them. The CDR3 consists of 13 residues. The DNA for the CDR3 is TGTGCCAGCAGAATACAGGGTAATCAGCCCCAGCATTTT. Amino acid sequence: CASRIQGNQPQHF.

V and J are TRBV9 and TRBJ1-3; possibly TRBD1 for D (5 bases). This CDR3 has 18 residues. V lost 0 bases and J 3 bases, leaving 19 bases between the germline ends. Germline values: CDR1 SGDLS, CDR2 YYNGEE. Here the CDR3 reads CASSVAGGGDYVGNTIYF. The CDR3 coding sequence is TGTGCCAGCAGCGTAGCTGGGGGAGGGGACTACGTTGGAAACACCATATATTTT.

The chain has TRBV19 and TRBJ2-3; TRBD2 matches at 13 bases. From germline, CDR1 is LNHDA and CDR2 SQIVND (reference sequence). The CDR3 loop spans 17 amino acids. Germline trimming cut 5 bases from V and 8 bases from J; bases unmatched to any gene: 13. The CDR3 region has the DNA TGTGCCAGTAGTGCCACCGGGACTAGCGGGACTAGGGGTACGCAGTATTTT. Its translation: CASSATGTSGTRGTQYF.

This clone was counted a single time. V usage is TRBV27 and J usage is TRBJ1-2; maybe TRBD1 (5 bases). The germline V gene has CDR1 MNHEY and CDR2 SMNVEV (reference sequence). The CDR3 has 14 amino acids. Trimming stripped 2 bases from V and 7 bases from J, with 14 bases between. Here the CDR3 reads CASSLSRVKRGYTF. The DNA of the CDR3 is TGTGCCAGCAGTTTAAGCAGGGTAAAACGTGGCTACACCTTC.

CDR3 amino acids: CASSLEGRPTDTQYF. As DNA, the CDR3 is TGTGCCAGCAGCTTAGAGGGGCGGCCCACAGATACGCAGTATTTT. The chain joins TRBV7-2 to TRBJ2-3, with D possibly TRBD1 on 5 matching bases. V shed 1 base and J shed 2 bases, with 10 bases lying between them. CDR1 SGHTA and CDR2 FQGNSA come from the germline V gene. The CDR3 consists of 15 residues.

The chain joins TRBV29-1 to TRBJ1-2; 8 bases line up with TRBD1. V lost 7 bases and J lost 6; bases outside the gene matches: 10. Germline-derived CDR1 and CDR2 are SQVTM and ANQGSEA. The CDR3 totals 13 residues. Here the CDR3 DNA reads TGCAGCGCCACCCCGACAGGGGCAGATGGCTACACCTTC. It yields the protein CSATPTGADGYTF.

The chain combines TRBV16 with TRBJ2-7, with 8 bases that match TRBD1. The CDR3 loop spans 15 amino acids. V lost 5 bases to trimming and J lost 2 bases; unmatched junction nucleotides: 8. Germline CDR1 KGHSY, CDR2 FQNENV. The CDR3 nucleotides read TGTGCCAGCAGCTTTAGGACAGGGACCACCTACGAGCAGTACTTC. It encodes CASSFRTGTTYEQYF.

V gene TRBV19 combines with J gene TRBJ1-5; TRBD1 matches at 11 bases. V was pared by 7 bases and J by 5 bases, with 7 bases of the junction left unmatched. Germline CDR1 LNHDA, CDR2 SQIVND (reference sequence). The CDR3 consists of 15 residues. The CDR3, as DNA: TGTGCCAGTACCGCAGGGACAGGGGGATATCAGCCCCAGCATTTT. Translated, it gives CASTAGTGGYQPQHF. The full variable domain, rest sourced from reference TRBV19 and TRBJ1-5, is DGGITQSPKYLFRKEGQNVTLSCEQNLNHDAMYWYRQDPGQGLRLIYYSQIVNDFQKGDIAEGYSVSREKKESFPLTVTSAQKNPTAFYLCASTAGTGGYQPQHFGDGTRLSIL.

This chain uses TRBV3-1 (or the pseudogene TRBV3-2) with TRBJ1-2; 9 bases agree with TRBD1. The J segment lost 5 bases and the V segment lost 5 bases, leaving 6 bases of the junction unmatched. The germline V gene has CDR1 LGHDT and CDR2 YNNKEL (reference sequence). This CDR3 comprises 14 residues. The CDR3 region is CASSARGQGYGYTF. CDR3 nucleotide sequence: TGTGCCAGCAGCGCCCGGGGACAGGGTTATGGCTACACCTTC.

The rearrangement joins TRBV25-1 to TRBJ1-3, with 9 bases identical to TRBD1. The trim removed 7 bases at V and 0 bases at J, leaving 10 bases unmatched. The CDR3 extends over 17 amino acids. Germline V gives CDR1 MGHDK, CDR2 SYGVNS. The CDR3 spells CASTTLGQGLSGNTIYF. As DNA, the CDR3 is TGTGCCAGCACCACCCTGGGACAGGGACTCTCTGGAAACACCATATATTTT.

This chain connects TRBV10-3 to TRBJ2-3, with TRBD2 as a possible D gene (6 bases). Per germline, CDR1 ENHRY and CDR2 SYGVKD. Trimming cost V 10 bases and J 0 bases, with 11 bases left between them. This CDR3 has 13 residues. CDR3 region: CATLAFSTDTQYF. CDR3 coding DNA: TGTGCCACCCTAGCGTTTAGCACAGATACGCAGTATTTT.

CDR3 nucleotide sequence: TGCGCCAGCAGCTCCACAGGGTACACTAATGAAAAACTGTTTTTT. Its protein is CASSSTGYTNEKLFF. V and J are TRBV5-1 and TRBJ1-4, with D perhaps matching TRBD1 (6 bases). Germline V gene sequence: CDR1 SGHRS, CDR2 YFSETQ. Trimming stripped 3 bases from V and 2 bases from J, with 11 bases between. CDR3 size: 15 residues.

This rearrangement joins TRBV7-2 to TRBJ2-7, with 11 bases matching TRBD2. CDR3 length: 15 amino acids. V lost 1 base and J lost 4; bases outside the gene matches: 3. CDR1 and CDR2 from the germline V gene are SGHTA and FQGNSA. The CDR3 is CASSLVAGGPYEQYF. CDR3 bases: TGTGCCAGCAGCTTAGTAGCGGGGGGGCCTTACGAGCAGTACTTC.

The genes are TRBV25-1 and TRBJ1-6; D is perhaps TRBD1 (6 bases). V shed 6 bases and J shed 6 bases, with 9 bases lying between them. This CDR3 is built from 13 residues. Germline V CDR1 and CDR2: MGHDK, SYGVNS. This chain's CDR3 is CASRDRANSPLHF. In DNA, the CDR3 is TGTGCCAGCAGGGACAGAGCTAATTCACCCCTCCACTTT. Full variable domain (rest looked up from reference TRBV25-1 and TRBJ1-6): EADIYQTPRYLVIGTGKKITLECSQTMGHDKMYWYQQDPGMELHLIHYSYGVNSTEKGDLSSESTVSRIRTEHFPLTLESARPSHTSQYLCASRDRANSPLHFGNGTRLTVT.

CDR3 sequence: CASSESGEGYTF. The CDR3 DNA reads as TGTGCCAGCAGTGAATCAGGGGAAGGCTACACCTTC. The chain links TRBV25-1 to TRBJ1-2; D perhaps matches TRBD1 (6 bases). V lost 1 base, J lost 8 bases, and 8 bases lay in between. The CDR3 is 12 residues long. Germline assignment: CDR1 MGHDK and CDR2 SYGVNS.

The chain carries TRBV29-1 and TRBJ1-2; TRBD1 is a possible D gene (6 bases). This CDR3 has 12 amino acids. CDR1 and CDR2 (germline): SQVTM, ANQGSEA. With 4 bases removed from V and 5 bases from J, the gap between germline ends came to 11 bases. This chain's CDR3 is CSVVRQGYGYTF. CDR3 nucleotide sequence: TGCAGCGTTGTGAGGCAGGGGTATGGCTACACCTTC.

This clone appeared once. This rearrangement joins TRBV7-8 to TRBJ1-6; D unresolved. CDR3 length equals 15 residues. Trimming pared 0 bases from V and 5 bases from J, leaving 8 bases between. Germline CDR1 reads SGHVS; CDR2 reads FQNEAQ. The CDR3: CASSLAAADNSPLHF. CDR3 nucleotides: TGTGCCAGCAGCTTAGCAGCCGCGGATAATTCACCCCTCCACTTT.

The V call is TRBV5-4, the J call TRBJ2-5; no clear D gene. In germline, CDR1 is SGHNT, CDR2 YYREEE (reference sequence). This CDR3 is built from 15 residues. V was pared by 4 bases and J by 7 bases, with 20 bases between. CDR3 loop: CASSPQVLSTGTQYF. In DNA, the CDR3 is TGTGCCAGCAGCCCGCAAGTCCTCTCTACGGGGACCCAGTACTTC. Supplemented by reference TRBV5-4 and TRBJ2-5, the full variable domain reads ETGVTQSPTHLIKTRGQQVTLRCSSQSGHNTVSWYQQALGQGPQFIFQYYREEENGRGNFPPRFSGLQFPNYSSELNVNALELDDSALYLCASSPQVLSTGTQYFGPGTRLLVL.

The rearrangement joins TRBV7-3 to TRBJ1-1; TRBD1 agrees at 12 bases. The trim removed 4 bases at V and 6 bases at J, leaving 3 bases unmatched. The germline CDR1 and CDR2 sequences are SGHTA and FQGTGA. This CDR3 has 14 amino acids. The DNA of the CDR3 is TGTGCCAGCAGCTCCGGGACAGGGGGCTCTGAAGCTTTCTTT. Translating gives CASSSGTGGSEAFF.

This CDR3 is CASTLETTVYNEQFF. The DNA of the CDR3 is TGCGCCAGCACACTGGAGACGACAGTTTACAATGAGCAGTTCTTC. This sequence joins TRBV4-1 and TRBJ2-1, with D tentatively TRBD1 (5 bases). Trimming took off 7 bases at V and 4 bases at J, with 17 bases between the two ends. This CDR3 comprises 15 residues. Germline lookup yields CDR1 MGHRA and CDR2 YSYEKL.